What follows describes a single T cell receptor (beta chain). What it recognizes is unknown. Using immunoSEQ multiplex PCR, the repertoire was profiled, and TCRdb retains in-frame clones only, with some absent. Of some 1,600,000 clones listed, 98% were seen once; the top ten hold 0.4% to 0.55%. The sample originates from a study of shared clonotypes between healthy human individuals. Study details: Every donor yielded three CD4 naive, three CD4 memory, two CD8 naive and one CD8 memory plate. Study observations and caveats: Rarefaction revealed incomplete sorted-subset sequencing despite large depth.

This receptor was obtained from a man in his thirties or forties in good health. The sample comprised naive CD4+ T cells sorted from blood. Subset denoted: CD45RA+ positively selected.

The CDR3 protein is CASKGGRNTYEQYF. The CDR3, as DNA: TGTGCCAGCAAGGGCGGGAGGAACACCTACGAGCAGTACTTC. This chain joins TRBV6-5 and TRBJ2-7, with TRBD2 matching 8 bases. CDR1 and CDR2 from the germline V gene are MNHEY and SVGAGI. The CDR3 spans 14 residues. The V and J ends lost 7 bases and 2 bases, in that order; junction bases with no gene match: 7.